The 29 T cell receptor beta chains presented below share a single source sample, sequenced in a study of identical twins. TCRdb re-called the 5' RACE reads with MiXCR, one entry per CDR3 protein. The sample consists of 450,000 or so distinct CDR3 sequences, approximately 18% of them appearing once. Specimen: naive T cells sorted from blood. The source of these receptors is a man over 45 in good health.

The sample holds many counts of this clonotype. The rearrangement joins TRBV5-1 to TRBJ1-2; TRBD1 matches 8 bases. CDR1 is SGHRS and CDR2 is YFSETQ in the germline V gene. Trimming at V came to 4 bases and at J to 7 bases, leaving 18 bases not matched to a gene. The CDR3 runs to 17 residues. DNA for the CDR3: TGCGCCAGCAGCCGAACACCGGGACAGGATCTCTCTCGTGGCTACACCTTC. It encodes CASSRTPGQDLSRGYTF.

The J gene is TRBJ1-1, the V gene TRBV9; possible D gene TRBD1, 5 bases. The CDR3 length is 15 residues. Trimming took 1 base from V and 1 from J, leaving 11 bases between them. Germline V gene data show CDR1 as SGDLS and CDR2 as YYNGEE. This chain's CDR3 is CASSVPLGGNTEAFF. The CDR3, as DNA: TGTGCCAGCAGCGTACCCCTTGGGGGGAACACTGAAGCTTTCTTT.

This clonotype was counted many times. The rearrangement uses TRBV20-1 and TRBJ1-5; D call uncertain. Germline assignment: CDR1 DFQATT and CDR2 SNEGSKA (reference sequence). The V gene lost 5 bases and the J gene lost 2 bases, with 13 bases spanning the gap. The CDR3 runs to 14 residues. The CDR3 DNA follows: TGCAGTGCTCGGACGGTTGGAGGCAATCAGCCCCAGCATTTT. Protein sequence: CSARTVGGNQPQHF.

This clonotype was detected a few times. CDR3 nucleotides: TGCAGCGTTGAAGATCACACAGGGATTACAGATACGCAGTATTTT. Translation gives CSVEDHTGITDTQYF. V and J are TRBV29-1 and TRBJ2-3; the D gene is possibly TRBD1 (6 bases). Trimming shortened V by 0 bases and J by 3 bases, and 13 bases separated the two germline ends. CDR1 and CDR2 from the germline V gene are SQVTM and ANQGSEA. CDR3 length: 15 amino acids.

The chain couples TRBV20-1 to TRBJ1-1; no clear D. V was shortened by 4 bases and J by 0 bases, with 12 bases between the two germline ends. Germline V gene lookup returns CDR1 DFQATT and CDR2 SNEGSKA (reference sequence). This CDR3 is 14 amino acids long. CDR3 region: CSANTGSMNTEAFF. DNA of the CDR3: TGCAGTGCTAACACGGGTTCTATGAACACTGAAGCTTTCTTT.

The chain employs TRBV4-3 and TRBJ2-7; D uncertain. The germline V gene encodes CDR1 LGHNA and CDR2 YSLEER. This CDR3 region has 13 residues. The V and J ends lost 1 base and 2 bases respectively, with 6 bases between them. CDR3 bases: TGCGCCAGCAGCCAAGGGGCCCCCTACGAGCAGTACTTC. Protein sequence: CASSQGAPYEQYF.

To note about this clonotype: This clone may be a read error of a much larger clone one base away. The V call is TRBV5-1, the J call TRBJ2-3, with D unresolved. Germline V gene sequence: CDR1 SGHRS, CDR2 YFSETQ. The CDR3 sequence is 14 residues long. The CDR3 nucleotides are TGCGCCAGCAGCTTAAATCGGATCACAAATACGCAGTATTTT. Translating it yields CASSLNRITNTQYF.

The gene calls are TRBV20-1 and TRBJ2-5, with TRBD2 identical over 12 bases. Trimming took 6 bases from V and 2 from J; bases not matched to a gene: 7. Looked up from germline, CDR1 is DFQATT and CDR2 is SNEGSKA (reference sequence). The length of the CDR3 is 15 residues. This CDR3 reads CSAVLAGGRQETQYF. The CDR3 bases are TGCAGTGCGGTGCTAGCGGGGGGGCGGCAAGAGACCCAGTACTTC.

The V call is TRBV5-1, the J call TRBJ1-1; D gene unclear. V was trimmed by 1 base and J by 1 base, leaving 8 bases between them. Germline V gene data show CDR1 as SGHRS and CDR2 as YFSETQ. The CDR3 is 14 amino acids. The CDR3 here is CASSLLWGNTEAFF. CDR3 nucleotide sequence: TGCGCCAGCAGCTTGCTGTGGGGGAACACTGAAGCTTTCTTT.

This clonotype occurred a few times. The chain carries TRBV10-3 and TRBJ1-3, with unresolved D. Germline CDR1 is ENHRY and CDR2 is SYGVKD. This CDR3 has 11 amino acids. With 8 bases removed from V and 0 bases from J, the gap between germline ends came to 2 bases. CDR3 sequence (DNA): TGTGCCATCGACTCTGGAAACACCATATATTTT. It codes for CAIDSGNTIYF.

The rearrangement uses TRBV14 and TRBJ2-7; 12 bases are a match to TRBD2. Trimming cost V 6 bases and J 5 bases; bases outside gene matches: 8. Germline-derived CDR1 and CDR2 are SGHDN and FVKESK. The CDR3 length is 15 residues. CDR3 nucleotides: TGTGCCAGCAGAAGGACTAGCGGGGCGTTCGACGAGCAGTACTTC. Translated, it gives CASRRTSGAFDEQYF.

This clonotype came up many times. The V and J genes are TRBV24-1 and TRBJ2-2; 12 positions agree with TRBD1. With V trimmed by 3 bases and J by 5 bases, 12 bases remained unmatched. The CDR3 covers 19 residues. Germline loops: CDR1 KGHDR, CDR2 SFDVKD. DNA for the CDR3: TGTGCCACCAGTGATCGGGACCGGGACAGGGGGCGGATGACCGGGGAGCTGTTTTTT. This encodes CATSDRDRDRGRMTGELFF.

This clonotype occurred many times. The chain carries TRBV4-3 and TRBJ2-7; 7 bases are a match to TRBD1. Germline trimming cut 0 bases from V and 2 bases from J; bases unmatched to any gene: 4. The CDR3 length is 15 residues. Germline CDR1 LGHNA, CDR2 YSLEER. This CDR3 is CASSQERGTAYEQYF. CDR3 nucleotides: TGCGCCAGCAGCCAAGAGAGAGGGACAGCCTACGAGCAGTACTTC.

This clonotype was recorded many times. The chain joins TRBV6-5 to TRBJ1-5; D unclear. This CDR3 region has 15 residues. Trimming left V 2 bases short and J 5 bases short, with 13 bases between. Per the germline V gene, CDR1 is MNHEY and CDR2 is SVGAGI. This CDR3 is CASSYMPGVDQPQHF. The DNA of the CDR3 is TGTGCCAGCAGTTACATGCCTGGTGTGGATCAGCCCCAGCATTTT.

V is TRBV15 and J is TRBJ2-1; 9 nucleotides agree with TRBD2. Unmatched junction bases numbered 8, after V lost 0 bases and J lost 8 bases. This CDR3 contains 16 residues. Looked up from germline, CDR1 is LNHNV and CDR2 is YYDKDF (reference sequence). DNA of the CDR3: TGTGCCACCAGCAGAGATACGGCGGGAGGGGTTTATGAGCAGTTCTTC. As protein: CATSRDTAGGVYEQFF.

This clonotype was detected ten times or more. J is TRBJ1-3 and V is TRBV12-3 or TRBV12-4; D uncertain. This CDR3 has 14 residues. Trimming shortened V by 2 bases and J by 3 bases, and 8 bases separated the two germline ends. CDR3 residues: CASSLTSGGNTIYF. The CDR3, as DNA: TGTGCCAGCAGTTTAACTTCCGGTGGAAACACCATATATTTT.

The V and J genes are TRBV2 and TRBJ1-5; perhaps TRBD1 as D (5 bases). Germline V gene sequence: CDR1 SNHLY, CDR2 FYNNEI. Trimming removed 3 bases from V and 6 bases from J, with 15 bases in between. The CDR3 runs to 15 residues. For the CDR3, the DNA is TGTGCCAGCAGTGATCGGGACGGAGGGAGTCAGCCCCAGCATTTT. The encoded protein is CASSDRDGGSQPQHF. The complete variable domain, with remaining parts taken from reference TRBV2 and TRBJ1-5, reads EPEVTQTPSHQVTQMGQEVILRCVPISNHLYFYWYRQILGQKVEFLVSFYNNEISEKSEIFDDQFSVERPDGSNFTLKIRSTKLEDSAMYFCASSDRDGGSQPQHFGDGTRLSIL.

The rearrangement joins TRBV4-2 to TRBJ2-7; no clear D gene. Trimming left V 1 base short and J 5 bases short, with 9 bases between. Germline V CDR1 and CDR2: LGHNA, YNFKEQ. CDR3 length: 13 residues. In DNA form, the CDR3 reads TGTGCCAGCAGCCAAGTATCTGGCCACGAGCAGTACTTC. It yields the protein CASSQVSGHEQYF.

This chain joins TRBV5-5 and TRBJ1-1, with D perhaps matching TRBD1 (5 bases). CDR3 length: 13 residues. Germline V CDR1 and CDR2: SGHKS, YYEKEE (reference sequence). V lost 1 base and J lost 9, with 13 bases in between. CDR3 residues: CASSLFGDQKAFF. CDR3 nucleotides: TGTGCCAGCAGCTTGTTTGGGGACCAGAAAGCTTTCTTT.

CDR3 in amino acids: CASSSLLAGASTDTQYF. In DNA form, the CDR3 reads TGTGCCAGCAGCTCGTTGCTAGCGGGGGCTAGCACAGATACGCAGTATTTT. The chain couples TRBV7-9 to TRBJ2-3; TRBD2 matches at 10 bases. Germline values: CDR1 SEHNR, CDR2 FQNEAQ (reference sequence). This CDR3 region has 17 residues. Unmatched junction bases numbered 7, after V lost 4 bases and J lost 0 bases.

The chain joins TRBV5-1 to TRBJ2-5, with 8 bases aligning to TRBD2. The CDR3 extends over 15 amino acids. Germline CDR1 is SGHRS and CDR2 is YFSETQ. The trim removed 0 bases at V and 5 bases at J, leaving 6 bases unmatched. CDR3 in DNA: TGCGCCAGCAGCTTGGTACGGGGGGGCCAGGAGACCCAGTACTTC. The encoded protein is CASSLVRGGQETQYF.

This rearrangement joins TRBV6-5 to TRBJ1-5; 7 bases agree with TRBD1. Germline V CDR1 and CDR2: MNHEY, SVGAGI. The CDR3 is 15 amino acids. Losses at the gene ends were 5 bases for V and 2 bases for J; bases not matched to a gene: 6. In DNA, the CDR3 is TGTGCCAGCAGTCACAGGGGAGATGGCAATCAGCCCCAGCATTTT. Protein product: CASSHRGDGNQPQHF.

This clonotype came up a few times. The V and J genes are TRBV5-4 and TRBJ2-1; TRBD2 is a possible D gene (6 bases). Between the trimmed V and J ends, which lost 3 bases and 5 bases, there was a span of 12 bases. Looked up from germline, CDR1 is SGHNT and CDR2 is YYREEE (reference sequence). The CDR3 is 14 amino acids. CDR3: CASSSSGLNNEQFF. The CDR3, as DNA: TGTGCCAGCAGCTCTTCTGGACTAAACAATGAGCAGTTCTTC.

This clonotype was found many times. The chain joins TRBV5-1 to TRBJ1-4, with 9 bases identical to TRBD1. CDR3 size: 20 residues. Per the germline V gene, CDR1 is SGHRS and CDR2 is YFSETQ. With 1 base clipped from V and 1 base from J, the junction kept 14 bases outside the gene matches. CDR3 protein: CASSLIPIRDRVETNEKLFF. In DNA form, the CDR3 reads TGCGCCAGCAGCTTGATACCTATCCGGGACAGGGTGGAAACTAATGAAAAACTGTTTTTT.

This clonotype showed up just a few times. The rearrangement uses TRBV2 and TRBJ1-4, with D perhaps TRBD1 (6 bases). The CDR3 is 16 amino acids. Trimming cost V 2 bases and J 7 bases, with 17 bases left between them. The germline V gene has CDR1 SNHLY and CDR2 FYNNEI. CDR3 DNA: TGTGCCAGCAGTGAAAAGGGGAACAGGGTTGGTGAAAAACTGTTTTTT. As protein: CASSEKGNRVGEKLFF.

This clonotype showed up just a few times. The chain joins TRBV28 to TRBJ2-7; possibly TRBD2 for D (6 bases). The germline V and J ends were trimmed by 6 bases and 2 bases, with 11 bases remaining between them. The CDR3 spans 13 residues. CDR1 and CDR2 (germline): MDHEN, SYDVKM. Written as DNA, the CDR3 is TGTGCCAGCAGCCAAAGACTAGCCTACGAGCAGTACTTC. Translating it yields CASSQRLAYEQYF.

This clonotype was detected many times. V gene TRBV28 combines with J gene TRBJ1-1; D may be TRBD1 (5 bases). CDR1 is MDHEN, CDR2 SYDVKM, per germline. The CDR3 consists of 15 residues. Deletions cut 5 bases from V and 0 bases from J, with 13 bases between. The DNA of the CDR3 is TGTGCCAGCAGTGGGGCGGAACTCATGAACACTGAAGCTTTCTTT. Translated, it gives CASSGAELMNTEAFF.

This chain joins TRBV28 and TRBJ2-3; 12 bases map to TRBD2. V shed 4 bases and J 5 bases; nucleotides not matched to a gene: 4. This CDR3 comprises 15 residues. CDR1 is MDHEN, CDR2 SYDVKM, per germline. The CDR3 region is CASSSLAGGRDTQYF. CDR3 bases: TGTGCCAGCAGTTCCCTAGCGGGAGGGAGAGATACGCAGTATTTT.

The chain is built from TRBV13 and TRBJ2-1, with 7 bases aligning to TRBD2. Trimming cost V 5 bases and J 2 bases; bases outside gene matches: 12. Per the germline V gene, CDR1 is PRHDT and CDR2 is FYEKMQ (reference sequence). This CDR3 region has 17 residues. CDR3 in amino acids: CASSGYSGHVPYNEQFF. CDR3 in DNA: TGTGCCAGCAGCGGGTATAGCGGGCATGTGCCCTACAATGAGCAGTTCTTC.